Listed here is a single TCR beta chain. Its antigen remains unidentified. Noted treatment: oral pan-JAK inhibitor, 5-10 mg twice daily. Punch biopsies of lesional scalp, plus peripheral blood, were taken from alopecia areata patients. The sample comes from a study of CD8+ T cells in alopecia areata. Study in general: It was oral tofacitinib, at 5 to 10 mg twice daily, that treated patients received. Dosing spanned 6 to 18 months on tofacitinib, then 6 months off drug. Study-wide results and caveats: Lesional scalp, notably in alopecia totalis/universalis, had clonality above that of normal scalp.

Extracted RNA was reverse transcribed into cDNA, the sequencing template. The protocol was immunoSEQ multiplex PCR, while the TCRdb copy is restricted to in-frame clones and leaves out a portion. The sample lists about 220,000 clones; more than 45% were seen once. This clonotype was sampled from a human donor with alopecia areata. The sample was CD4+ T cells sorted from blood, taken at week 4, from a patient treated with tofacitinib.

CDR3 DNA sequence: TGTGCCAGCAGTGAAGGGACAGTTCAAGAGACCCAGTACTTC. It encodes CASSEGTVQETQYF. The chain joins TRBV25-1 to TRBJ2-5; 7 bases agree with TRBD1. This CDR3 is built from 14 residues. Germline V lookup: CDR1 MGHDK, CDR2 SYGVNS. Trimming removed 2 bases from V and 2 bases from J; junction bases left unmatched: 2.